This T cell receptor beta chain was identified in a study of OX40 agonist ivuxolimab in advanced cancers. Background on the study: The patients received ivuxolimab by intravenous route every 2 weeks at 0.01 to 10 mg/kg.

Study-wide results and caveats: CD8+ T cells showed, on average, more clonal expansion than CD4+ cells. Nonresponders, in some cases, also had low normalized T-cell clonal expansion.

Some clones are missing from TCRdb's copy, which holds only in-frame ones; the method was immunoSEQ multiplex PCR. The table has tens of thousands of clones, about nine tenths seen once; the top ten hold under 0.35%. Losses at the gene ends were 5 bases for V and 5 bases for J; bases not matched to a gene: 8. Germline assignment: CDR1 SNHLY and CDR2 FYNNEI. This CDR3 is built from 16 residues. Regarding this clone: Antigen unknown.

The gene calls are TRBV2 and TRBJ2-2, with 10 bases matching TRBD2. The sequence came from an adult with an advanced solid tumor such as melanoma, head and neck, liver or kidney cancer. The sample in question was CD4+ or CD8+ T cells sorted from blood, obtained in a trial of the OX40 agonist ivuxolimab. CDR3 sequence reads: CASSLLAGVVTGELFF. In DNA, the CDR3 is TGTGCCAGCAGTTTGCTAGCGGGAGTGGTAACCGGGGAGCTGTTTTTT. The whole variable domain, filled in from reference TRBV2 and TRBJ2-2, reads EPEVTQTPSHQVTQMGQEVILRCVPISNHLYFYWYRQILGQKVEFLVSFYNNEISEKSEIFDDQFSVERPDGSNFTLKIRSTKLEDSAMYFCASSLLAGVVTGELFFGEGSRLTVL.